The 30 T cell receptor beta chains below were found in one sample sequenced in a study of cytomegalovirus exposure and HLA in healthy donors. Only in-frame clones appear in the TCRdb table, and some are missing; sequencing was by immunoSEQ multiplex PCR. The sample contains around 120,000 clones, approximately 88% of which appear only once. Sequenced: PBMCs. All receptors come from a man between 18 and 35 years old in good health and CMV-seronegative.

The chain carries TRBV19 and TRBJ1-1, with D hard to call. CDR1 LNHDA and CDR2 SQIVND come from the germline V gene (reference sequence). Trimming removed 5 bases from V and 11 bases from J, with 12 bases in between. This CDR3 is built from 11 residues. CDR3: CASSLTGRAFF. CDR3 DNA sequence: TGTGCCAGTAGTCTAACGGGTCGCGCTTTCTTT.

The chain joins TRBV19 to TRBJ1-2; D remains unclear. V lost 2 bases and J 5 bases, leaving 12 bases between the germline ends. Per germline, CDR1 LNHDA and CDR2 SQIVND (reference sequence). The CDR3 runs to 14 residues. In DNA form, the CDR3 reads TGTGCCAGTAGTATATCAGGTCGGATGTATGGCTACACCTTC. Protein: CASSISGRMYGYTF.

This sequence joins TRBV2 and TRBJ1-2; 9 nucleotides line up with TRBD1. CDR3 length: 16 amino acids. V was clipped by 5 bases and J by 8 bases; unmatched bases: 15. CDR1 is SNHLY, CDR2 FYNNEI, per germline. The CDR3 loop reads CASSTGTGFSFGGYTF. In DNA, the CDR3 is TGTGCCAGCAGTACCGGGACAGGGTTTTCTTTCGGCGGCTACACCTTC.

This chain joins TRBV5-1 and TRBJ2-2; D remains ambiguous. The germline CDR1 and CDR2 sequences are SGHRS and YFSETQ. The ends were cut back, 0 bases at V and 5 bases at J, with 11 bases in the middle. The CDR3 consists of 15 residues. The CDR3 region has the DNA TGCGCCAGCAGCTTGGGTTCGGGTGGTACCGGGGAGCTGTTTTTT. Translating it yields CASSLGSGGTGELFF.

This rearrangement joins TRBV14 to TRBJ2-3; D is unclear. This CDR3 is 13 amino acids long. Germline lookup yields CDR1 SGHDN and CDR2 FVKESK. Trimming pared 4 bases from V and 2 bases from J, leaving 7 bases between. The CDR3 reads CASSLGVTDTQYF. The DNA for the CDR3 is TGTGCCAGCAGCCTCGGAGTCACAGATACGCAGTATTTT. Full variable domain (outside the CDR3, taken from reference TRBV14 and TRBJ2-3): EAGVTQFPSHSVIEKGQTVTLRCDPISGHDNLYWYRRVMGKEIKFLLHFVKESKQDESGMPNNRFLAERTGGTYSTLKVQPAELEDSGVYFCASSLGVTDTQYFGPGTRLTVL.

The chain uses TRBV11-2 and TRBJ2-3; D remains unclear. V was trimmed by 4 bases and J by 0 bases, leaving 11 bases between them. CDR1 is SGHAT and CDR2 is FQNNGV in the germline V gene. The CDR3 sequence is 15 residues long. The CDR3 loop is CASSSTHLSTDTQYF. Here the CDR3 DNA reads TGTGCCAGCAGCTCAACACACCTTAGCACAGATACGCAGTATTTT.

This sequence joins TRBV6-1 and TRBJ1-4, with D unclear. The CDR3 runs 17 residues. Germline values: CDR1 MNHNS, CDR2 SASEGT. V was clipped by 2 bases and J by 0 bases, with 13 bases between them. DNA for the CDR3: TGTGCCAGCAGTGAACCACAATGGTCCGCAACTAATGAAAAACTGTTTTTT. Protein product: CASSEPQWSATNEKLFF.

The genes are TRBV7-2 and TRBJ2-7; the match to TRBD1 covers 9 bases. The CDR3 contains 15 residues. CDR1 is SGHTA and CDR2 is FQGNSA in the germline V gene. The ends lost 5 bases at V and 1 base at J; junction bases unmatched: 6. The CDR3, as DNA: TGTGCCAGCAGCGTAGGGACAGGGATATCCTACGAGCAGTACTTC. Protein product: CASSVGTGISYEQYF. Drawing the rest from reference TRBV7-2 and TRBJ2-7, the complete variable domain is GAGVSQSPSNKVTEKGKDVELRCDPISGHTALYWYRQSLGQGLEFLIYFQGNSAPDKSGLPSDRFSAERTGGSVSTLTIQRTQQEDSAVYLCASSVGTGISYEQYFGPGTRLTVT.

The chain's CDR3 is CASRDLGYSPLHF. The CDR3 DNA is TGTGCCAGTAGGGACTTGGGGTATTCACCCCTCCACTTT. The chain uses TRBV19 and TRBJ1-6; D call uncertain. V dropped 6 bases and J dropped 8 bases, with 11 bases sitting between them. Per germline, CDR1 LNHDA and CDR2 SQIVND (reference sequence). The CDR3 has 13 residues.

The CDR3 DNA follows: TGTGCTAGTGAATTACAGGGGGGATTATACACAGATACGCAGTATTTT. The encoded protein is CASELQGGLYTDTQYF. V is TRBV12-5 and J is TRBJ2-3; 8 nucleotides line up with TRBD1. CDR3 length: 16 amino acids. V shed 7 bases, J shed 2 bases, and the junction held 11 bases outside the gene matches. Germline loops: CDR1 LGHNT, CDR2 FRNRAP.

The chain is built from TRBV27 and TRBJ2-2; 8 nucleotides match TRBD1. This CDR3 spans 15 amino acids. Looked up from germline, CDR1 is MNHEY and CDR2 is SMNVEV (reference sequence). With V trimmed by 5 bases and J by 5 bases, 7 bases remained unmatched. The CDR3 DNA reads TGTGCCAGCAGTCCCCGGGACAGGTCAACCGGGGAGCTGTTTTTT. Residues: CASSPRDRSTGELFF.

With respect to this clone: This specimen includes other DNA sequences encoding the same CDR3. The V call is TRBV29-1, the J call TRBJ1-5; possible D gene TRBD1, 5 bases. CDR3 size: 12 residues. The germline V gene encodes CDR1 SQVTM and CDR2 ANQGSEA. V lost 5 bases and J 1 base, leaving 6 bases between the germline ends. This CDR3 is CSVQGSNQPQHF. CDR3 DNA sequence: TGCAGCGTTCAGGGAAGCAATCAGCCCCAGCATTTT.

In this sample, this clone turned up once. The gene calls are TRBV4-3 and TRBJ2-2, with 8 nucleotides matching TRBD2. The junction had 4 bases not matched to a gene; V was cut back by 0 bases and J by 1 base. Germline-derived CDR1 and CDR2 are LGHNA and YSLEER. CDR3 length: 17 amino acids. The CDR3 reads CASSQDPSGGNTGELFF. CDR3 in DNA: TGCGCCAGCAGCCAAGATCCCAGCGGGGGGAACACCGGGGAGCTGTTTTTT.

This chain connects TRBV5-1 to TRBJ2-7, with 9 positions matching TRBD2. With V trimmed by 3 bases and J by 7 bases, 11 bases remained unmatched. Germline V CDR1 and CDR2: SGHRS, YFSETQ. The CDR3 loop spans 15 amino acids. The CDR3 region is CASSYDSGRLSEQYF. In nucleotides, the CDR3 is TGCGCCAGCAGCTACGATAGCGGGAGACTCTCTGAGCAGTACTTC.

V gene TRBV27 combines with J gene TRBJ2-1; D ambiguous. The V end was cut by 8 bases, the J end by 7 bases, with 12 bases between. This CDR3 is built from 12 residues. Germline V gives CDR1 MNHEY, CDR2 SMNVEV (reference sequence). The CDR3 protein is CASSRSGNEQFF. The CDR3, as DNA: TGTGCCAGCTCGAGATCGGGTAATGAGCAGTTCTTC.

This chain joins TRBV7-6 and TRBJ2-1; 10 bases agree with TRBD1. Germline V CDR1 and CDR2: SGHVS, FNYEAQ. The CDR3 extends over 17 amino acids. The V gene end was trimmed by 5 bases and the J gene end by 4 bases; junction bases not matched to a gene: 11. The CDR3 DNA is TGTGCCAGCAGCCAGCCTTCGGGACAGGGGAAATACAATGAGCAGTTCTTC. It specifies CASSQPSGQGKYNEQFF.

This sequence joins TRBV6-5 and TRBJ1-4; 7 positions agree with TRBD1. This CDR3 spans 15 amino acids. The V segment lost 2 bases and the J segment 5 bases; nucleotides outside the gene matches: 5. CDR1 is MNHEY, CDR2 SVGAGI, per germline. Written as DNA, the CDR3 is TGTGCCAGCAGTTACCGAGACAGGGTGAATGAAAAACTGTTTTTT. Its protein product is CASSYRDRVNEKLFF.

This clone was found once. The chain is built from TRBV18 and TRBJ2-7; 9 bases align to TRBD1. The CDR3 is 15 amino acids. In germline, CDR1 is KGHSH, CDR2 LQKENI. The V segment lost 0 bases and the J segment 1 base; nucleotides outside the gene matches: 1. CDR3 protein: CASSPPGQGSYEQYF. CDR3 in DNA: TGTGCCAGCTCACCACCGGGACAGGGATCCTACGAGCAGTACTTC.

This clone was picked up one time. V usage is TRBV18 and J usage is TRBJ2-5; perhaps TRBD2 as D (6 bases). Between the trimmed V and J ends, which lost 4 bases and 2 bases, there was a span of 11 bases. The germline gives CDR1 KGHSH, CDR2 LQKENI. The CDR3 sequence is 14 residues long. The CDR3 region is CASSLFGGQETQYF. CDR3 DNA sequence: TGTGCCAGCTCACTTTTTGGGGGGCAAGAGACCCAGTACTTC.

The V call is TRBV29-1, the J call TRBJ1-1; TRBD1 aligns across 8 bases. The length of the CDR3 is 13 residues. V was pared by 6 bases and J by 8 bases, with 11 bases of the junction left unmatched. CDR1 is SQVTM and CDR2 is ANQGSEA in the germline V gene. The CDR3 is CSVQPNRDREAFF. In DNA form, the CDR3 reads TGCAGCGTCCAGCCCAACAGGGACAGGGAAGCTTTCTTT.

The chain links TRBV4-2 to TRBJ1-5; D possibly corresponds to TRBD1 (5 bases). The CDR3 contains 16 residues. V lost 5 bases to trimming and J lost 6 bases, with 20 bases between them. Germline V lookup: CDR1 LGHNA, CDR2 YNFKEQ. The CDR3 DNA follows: TGTGCCAGCAGCTTAGGCTTTCGGGGGGGGAGTCAGCCCCAGCATTTT. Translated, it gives CASSLGFRGGSQPQHF.

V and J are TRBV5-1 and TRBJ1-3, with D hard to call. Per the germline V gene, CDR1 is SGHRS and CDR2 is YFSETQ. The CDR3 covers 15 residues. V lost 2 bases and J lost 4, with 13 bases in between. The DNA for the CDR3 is TGCGCCAGCAGCTTTAGCCCAGTAGCCGGAAACACCATATATTTT. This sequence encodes CASSFSPVAGNTIYF.

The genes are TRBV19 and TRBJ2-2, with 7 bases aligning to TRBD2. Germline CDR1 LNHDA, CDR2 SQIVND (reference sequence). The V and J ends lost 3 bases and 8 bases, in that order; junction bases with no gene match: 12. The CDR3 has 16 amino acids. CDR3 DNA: TGTGCCAGTAGTATTCCGGCTAGCGGTAACGGGGGGGAGCTGTTTTTT. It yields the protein CASSIPASGNGGELFF.

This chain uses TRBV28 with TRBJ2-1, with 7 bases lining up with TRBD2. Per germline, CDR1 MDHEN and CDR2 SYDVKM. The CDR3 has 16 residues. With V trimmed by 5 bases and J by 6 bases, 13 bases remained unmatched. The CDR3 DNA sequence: TGTGCCAGCAGTCCCCCGGCAGCGGGATTTAGCAATGAGCAGTTCTTC. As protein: CASSPPAAGFSNEQFF.

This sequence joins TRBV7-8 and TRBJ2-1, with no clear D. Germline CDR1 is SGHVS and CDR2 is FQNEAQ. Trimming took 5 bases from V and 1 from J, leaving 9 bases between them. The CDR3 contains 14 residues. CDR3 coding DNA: TGTGCCAGCAGCCCCCTCGTGTCCTACAATGAGCAGTTCTTC. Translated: CASSPLVSYNEQFF. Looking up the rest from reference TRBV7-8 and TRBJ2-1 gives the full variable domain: GAGVSQSPRYKVAKRGQDVALRCDPISGHVSLFWYQQALGQGPEFLTYFQNEAQLDKSGLPSDRFFAERPEGSVSTLKIQRTQQEDSAVYLCASSPLVSYNEQFFGPGTRLTVL.

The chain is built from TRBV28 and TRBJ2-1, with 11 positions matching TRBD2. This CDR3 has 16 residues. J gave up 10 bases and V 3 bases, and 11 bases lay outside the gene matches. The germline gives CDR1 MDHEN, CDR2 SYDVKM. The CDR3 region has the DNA TGTGCCAGCAGTTTTCCCCTTAGCGGGGGGGCTTGGGAGCAGTTCTTC. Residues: CASSFPLSGGAWEQFF.

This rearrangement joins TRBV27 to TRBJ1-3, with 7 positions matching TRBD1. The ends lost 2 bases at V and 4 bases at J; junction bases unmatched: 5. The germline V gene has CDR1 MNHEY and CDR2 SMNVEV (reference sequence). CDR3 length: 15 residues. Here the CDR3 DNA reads TGTGCCAGCAGTTTAACAGGGGCGAGCGGAAACACCATATATTTT. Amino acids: CASSLTGASGNTIYF.

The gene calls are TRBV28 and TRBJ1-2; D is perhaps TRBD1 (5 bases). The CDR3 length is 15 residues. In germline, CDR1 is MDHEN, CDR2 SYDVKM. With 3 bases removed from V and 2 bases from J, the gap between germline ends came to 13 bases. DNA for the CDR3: TGTGCCAGCAGTTTCAGGGCGTTCAGCAACTATGGCTACACCTTC. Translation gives CASSFRAFSNYGYTF.

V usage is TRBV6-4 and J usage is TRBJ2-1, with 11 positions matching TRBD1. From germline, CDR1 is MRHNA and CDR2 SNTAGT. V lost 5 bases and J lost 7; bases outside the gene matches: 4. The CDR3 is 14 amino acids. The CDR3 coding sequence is TGTGCCAGCAGTCCGGGACAGGGGGGGAATGAGCAGTTCTTC. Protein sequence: CASSPGQGGNEQFF.

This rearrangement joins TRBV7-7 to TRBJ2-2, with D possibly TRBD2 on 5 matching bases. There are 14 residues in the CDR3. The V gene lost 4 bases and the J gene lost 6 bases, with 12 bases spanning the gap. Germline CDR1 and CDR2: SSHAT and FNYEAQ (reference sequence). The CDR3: CASSSHMGAGELFF. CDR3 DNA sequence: TGTGCCAGCAGCTCGCACATGGGAGCCGGGGAGCTGTTTTTT.